This TCR beta chain came from a study (dated 2017 in TCRdb). With respect to the entire study: To characterize human CD8+ TCR repertoires that recognize immunodominant viral antigens, the researchers relied on sequence and structural analyses. Results and caveats for the whole study, not just this receptor: Reports indicated that CD8+ TCR repertoires specific to different immunodominant viral antigens were highly diverse and distinct from one another.

The sequencing machine was an Illumina HiSeq 2500. TCRdb trimmed the raw reads at Q25, called clones with MiXCR and kept productive beta chains. CDR3 protein sequences are deduplicated, and each keeps its most common genes and DNA. A total of more than 1,200 distinct CDR3 sequences appear in this sample, under 25% of them only once. The ten largest clones represent roughly 15% of the sample. At the junction V is shortened by 9 bases and J by 8 bases; bases outside the gene matches: 10. From the germline V gene, CDR1 is MDHEN and CDR2 is SYDVKM. The cysteine opens and the phenylalanine closes a CDR3 of 14 amino acids. Left in the record is the CDR3 DNA by itself, 42 bases read in frame from the first base. Comments on this clonotype: Its antigen remains undetermined. Base qualities are missing; no much larger clone stands one base away.

The V and J genes are TRBV28 and TRBJ2-1; TRBD1 fits 10 bases in the junction. Sequences were obtained from CD8+ T cells (not recorded whether cultured). This receptor was obtained from a female donor. The DNA sequence is as follows: TGTGCCAGTTTATGGGGACAGGGGTGGCATGAGCAGTTCTTC. Translated, it reads CASLWGQGWHEQFF.